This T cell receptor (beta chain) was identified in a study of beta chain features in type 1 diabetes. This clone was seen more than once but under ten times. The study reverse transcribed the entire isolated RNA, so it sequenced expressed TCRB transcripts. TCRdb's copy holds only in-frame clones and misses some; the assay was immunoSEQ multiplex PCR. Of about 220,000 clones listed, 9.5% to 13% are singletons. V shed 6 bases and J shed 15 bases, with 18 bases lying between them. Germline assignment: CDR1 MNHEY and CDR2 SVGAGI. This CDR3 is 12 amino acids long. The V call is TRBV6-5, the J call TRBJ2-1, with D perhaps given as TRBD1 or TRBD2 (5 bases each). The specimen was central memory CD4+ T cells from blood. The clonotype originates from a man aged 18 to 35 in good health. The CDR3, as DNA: TGTGCCAGCAGAACCGGGACCCAAGCCCCGTTCTTC. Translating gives CASRTGTQAPFF.